These 9 T cell receptor beta chains share one sample of origin, sequenced in a study of T cell repertoires in cytomegalovirus infection. TCRdb independently ran MiXCR on the reads; one entry per CDR3 protein. Counted here are fewer than 550,000 distinct CDR3 sequences, approximately 16% occurring once; the ten biggest clones make up 24%. The sequencing input was CD8+ T cells from PBMCs. These receptors all come from a human donor in good health (CMV status not recorded). Some clones in this sample may be carry-over from other donors' samples.

The rearrangement links TRBV9 to TRBJ2-1; D call uncertain. This CDR3 region has 12 residues. Germline CDR1 SGDLS, CDR2 YYNGEE. V was clipped by 0 bases and J by 9 bases, with 7 bases between them. In nucleotides, the CDR3 is TGTGCCAGCAGCGTAGAGGCCAGTGAGCAGTTCTTC. This translates into CASSVEASEQFF.

Details on this clonotype: A much larger clone sits a single nucleotide away, making a read error possible. The chain uses TRBV7-4 and TRBJ2-1; either TRBD1 or TRBD2 may supply D (5 bases each). CDR1 is SGHVT, CDR2 SQSDAQ, per germline. The CDR3 runs to 15 residues. V lost 7 bases and J 7 bases, leaving 20 bases between the germline ends. The CDR3 DNA follows: TGTGCCAGCATCGTACTGGGGGACGTTAGGAATGAGCAGTTCTTC. Its protein is CASIVLGDVRNEQFF.

Many counts were recorded for this clonotype. The chain links TRBV28 to TRBJ2-5; tentative D call: TRBD1 (6 bases). There are 16 residues in the CDR3. CDR1 and CDR2 (germline): MDHEN, SYDVKM. Trimming left V 3 bases short and J 3 bases short, with 17 bases between. The CDR3 nucleotides read TGTGCCAGCAGTTTCGCCCCTTACAGGGAAAAAGAGACCCAGTACTTC. As protein: CASSFAPYREKETQYF.

The CDR3 is CASSQGLAGGGEQYF. CDR3 nucleotide sequence: TGTGCCAGCAGCCAAGGTCTAGCGGGGGGCGGGGAGCAGTACTTC. This chain links TRBV4-2 with TRBJ2-7; 11 bases align to TRBD2. V lost 1 base and J lost 7; bases outside the gene matches: 6. The CDR3 runs 15 residues. The V gene's germline CDR1 is LGHNA and CDR2 YNFKEQ.

This clonotype was picked up many times. J is TRBJ2-2 and V is TRBV12-3 or TRBV12-4; D is possibly TRBD1 or TRBD2 (5 bases each). The CDR3 has 14 residues. The V end was cut by 6 bases, the J end by 5 bases, with 13 bases between. In DNA form, the CDR3 reads TGTGCCAGCAGACAGGCGAGGGCGACCGGGGAGCTGTTTTTT. Amino acids: CASRQARATGELFF.

This clonotype was detected a few times. This chain links TRBV5-1 with TRBJ1-6; D remains unclear. V gave up 4 bases and J gave up 3 bases, with 11 bases separating them. There are 15 residues in the CDR3. CDR1 is SGHRS and CDR2 is YFSETQ in the germline V gene. This CDR3 is CASSPTPDYNSPLHF. CDR3 coding DNA: TGCGCCAGCAGCCCCACCCCGGACTATAATTCACCCCTCCACTTT.

Ten or more counts support this clonotype. The rearrangement links TRBV6-1 to TRBJ2-7; a weak D match, TRBD1 (6 bases). Germline CDR1 and CDR2: MNHNS and SASEGT. Trimming pared 6 bases from V and 3 bases from J, leaving 15 bases between. The CDR3 contains 14 residues. As DNA, the CDR3 is TGTGCCAGCAGCGGACACCGGGACAACTACGAGCAGTACTTC. Translated, it gives CASSGHRDNYEQYF.

The V gene is TRBV9, the J gene TRBJ1-2, with TRBD1 matching 8 bases. CDR1 is SGDLS, CDR2 YYNGEE, per germline. V dropped 7 bases and J dropped 8; count of bases not matched to a gene: 7. This CDR3 has 12 residues. The CDR3 coding sequence is TGTGCCAGCGGGGCAGGGGGCCAGGGCTACACCTTC. It translates to CASGAGGQGYTF.

This clonotype has at least ten counts. V gene TRBV12-3 or TRBV12-4 combines with J gene TRBJ2-7, with 8 bases identical to TRBD1. The CDR3 is made up of 16 amino acids. Trimming removed 5 bases from V and 3 bases from J; junction bases left unmatched: 12. The CDR3 DNA follows: TGTGCCAGCAGTCCGGCCAGGACAGGGAACTACTACGAGCAGTACTTC. Its protein product is CASSPARTGNYYEQYF.